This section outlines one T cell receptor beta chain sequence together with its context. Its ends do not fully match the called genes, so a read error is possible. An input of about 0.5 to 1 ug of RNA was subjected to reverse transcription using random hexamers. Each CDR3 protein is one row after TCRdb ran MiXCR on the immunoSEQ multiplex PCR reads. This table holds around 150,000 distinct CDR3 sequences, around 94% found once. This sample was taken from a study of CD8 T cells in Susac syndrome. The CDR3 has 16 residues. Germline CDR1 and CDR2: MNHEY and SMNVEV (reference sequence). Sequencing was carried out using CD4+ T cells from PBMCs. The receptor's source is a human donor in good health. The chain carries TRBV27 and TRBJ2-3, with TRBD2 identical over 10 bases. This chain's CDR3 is CASRRSGGVSIDTQYF. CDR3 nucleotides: TGTGCCAGCAGGAGGAGCGGGGGGGTGAGCATAGATACGCAGTATTTT.